The subject of this entry is one TCR beta chain. After removal of 4 bases from V and 7 bases from J, the junction contained 10 bases not matched to a gene. This CDR3 is built from 14 residues. Germline-derived CDR1 and CDR2 are SGHNT and YYREEE (reference sequence). The source of the sample is a study of cytomegalovirus exposure and HLA in healthy donors. PCR amplification relied on 60 Vbeta primers (plus 13 Jbeta primers). Data came from immunoSEQ multiplex PCR; TCRdb stores just in-frame clones and leaves some out. The sample has about 160,000 clones; the top ten hold over 1%. Material: PBMCs. The chain couples TRBV5-4 to TRBJ2-7; TRBD1 matches at 8 bases. This receptor was obtained from an older woman in good health and CMV-seronegative. The CDR3 sequence: CASSPGQGGWEQYF. In DNA, the CDR3 is TGTGCCAGCAGCCCCGGACAGGGAGGTTGGGAGCAGTACTTC.